Sequencing of this T cell receptor (beta chain) was carried out in a study of blood T cell repertoires in COVID-19. Per the germline V gene, CDR1 is SGHNT and CDR2 is YYREEE (reference sequence). CDR3 length equals 17 residues. With V trimmed by 0 bases and J by 6 bases, 7 bases remained unmatched. The table came from immunoSEQ multiplex PCR; TCRdb's copy has only in-frame clones and leaves some out. The sample holds around 380,000 clones; approximately 87% are singletons and the top ten take roughly 1.4%. Sequenced input: PBMCs or T cells enriched from blood (not recorded which). V is TRBV5-4 and J is TRBJ2-1; 12 bases fit TRBD2. The sequence came from a man younger than 40 who had recovered from COVID-19. The CDR3 protein is CASSLASGGATPNEQFF. CDR3 sequence (DNA): TGTGCCAGCAGCTTGGCTAGCGGGGGGGCGACCCCCAATGAGCAGTTCTTC.